The clone carrying this TCR beta chain was counted many times. The antigen is unknown. This sample was included in a study of T-cell reconstitution after alpha-beta-depleted transplantation in children. Study-wide results and limits: Several patients had high TCRbeta diversity at day 60; it came from surviving recipient T cells and thymic progenitors. Expanded graft clones numbering several hundred reportedly gave rise to alpha-beta T cells about two months after transplant. One year after transplant, T-cell counts and diversity came mostly from newly produced T cells.

Preparation of the TCRbeta library was carried out with unique molecular identifiers. Each CDR3 protein gets one entry after TCRdb re-called the PCR reads with MiXCR. The table records 200,000 to 250,000 distinct CDR3 sequences, roughly 11% of them present only once. The CDR3 totals 12 residues. The V gene's germline CDR1 is DFQATT and CDR2 SNEGSKA (reference sequence). This chain connects TRBV20-1 to TRBJ1-1; 7 bases are shared with TRBD1. The receptor's source is a child younger than two with acute myeloid leukemia, due to receive a stem cell transplant. Sequences were derived from PBMCs, sampled before TCRalphabeta/CD19-depleted stem cell transplant. Here the CDR3 reads CSPPTGDTEAFF. Here the CDR3 DNA reads TGCAGCCCCCCTACAGGGGACACTGAAGCTTTCTTT.